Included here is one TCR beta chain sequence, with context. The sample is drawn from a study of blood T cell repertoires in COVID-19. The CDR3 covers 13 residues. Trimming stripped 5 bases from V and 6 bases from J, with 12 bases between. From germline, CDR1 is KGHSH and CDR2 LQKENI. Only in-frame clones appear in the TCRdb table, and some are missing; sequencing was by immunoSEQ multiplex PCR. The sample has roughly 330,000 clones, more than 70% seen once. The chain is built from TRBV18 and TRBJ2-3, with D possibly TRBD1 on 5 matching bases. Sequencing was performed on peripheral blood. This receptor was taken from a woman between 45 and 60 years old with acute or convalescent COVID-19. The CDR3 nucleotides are TGTGCCAGCTCAACTGGGGCTACCGATACGCAGTATTTT. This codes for CASSTGATDTQYF.